This entry features one T cell receptor (beta chain) sequence. This sample is drawn from a study of blood T cell repertoires in COVID-19. Germline V gene data show CDR1 as SEHNR and CDR2 as FQNEAQ (reference sequence). Trimming shortened V by 5 bases and J by 5 bases, and 16 bases separated the two germline ends. The CDR3 is made up of 14 amino acids. Assay: immunoSEQ multiplex PCR; the TCRdb copy retains only in-frame clones and omits some. This sample has 200,000 to 300,000 clones; about 85% occur once, and the top ten carry 4%. V and J are TRBV7-9 and TRBJ2-7, with D possibly being TRBD1 (5 bases). The TCR sequence derives from a man in his sixties who had recovered from COVID-19. Source material: peripheral blood. Here the CDR3 reads CASSRIPRAHEQYF. For the CDR3, the DNA is TGTGCCAGCAGCCGGATTCCCAGGGCGCACGAGCAGTACTTC.